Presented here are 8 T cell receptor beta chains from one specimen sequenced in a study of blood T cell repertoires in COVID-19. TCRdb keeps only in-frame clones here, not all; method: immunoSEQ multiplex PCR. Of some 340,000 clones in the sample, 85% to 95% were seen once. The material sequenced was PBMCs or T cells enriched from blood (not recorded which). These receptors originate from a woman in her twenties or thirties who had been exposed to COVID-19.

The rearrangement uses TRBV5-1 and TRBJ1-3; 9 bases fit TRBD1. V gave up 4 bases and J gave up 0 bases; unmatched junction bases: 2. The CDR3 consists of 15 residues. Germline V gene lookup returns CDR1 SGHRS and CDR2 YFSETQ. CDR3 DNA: TGCGCCAGCAGCAGACAGGGGGGCTCTGGAAACACCATATATTTT. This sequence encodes CASSRQGGSGNTIYF.

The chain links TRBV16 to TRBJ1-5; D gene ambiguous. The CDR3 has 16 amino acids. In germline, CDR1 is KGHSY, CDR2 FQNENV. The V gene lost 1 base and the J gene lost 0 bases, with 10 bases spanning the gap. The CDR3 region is CASSQLSYSSNQPQHF. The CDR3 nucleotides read TGTGCCAGCAGCCAATTGTCTTATAGTAGCAATCAGCCCCAGCATTTT.

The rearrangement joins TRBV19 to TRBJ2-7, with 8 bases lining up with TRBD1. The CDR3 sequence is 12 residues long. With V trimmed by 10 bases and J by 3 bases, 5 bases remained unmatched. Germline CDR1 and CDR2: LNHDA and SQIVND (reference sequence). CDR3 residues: CAKGTGGYEQYF. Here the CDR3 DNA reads TGTGCCAAGGGGACAGGAGGCTACGAGCAGTACTTC. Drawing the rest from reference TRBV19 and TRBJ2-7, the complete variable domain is DGGITQSPKYLFRKEGQNVTLSCEQNLNHDAMYWYRQDPGQGLRLIYYSQIVNDFQKGDIAEGYSVSREKKESFPLTVTSAQKNPTAFYLCAKGTGGYEQYFGPGTRLTVT.

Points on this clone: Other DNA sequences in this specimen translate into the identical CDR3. The CDR3 loop reads CASSLGGLNTEAFF. In DNA form, the CDR3 reads TGTGCCAGCAGCTTAGGGGGCCTGAACACTGAAGCTTTCTTT. The V and J genes are TRBV7-9 and TRBJ1-1, with D perhaps matching TRBD1 (5 bases). V lost 1 base, J lost 0 bases, and 6 bases lay in between. The CDR3 is 14 amino acids. Germline V CDR1 and CDR2: SEHNR, FQNEAQ (reference sequence).

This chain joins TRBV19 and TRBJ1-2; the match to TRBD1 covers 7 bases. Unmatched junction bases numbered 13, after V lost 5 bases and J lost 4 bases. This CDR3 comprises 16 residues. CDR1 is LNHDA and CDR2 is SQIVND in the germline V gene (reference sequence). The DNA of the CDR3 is TGTGCCAGTAGTCCATATCCCAAACAGGGGCTCTATGGCTACACCTTC. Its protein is CASSPYPKQGLYGYTF.

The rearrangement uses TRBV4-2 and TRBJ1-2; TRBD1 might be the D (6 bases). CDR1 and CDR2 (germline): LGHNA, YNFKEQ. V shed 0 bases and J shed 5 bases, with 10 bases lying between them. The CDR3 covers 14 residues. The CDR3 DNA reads TGTGCCAGCAGCCAAGATCAACAGGGTTATGGCTACACCTTC. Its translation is CASSQDQQGYGYTF.

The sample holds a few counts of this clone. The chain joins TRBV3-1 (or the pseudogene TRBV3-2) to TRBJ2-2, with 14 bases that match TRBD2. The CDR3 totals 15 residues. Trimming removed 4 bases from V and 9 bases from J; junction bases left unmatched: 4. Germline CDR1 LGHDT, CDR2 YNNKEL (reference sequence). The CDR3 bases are TGTGCCAGCAGCCCAGGACTAGCGGGGGGCCGGGAGCTGTTTTTT. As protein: CASSPGLAGGRELFF.

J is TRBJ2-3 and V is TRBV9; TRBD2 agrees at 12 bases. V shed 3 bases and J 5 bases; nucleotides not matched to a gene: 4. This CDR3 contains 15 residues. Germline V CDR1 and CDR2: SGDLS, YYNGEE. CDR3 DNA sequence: TGTGCCAGCAGCGAGGCTAGCGGGGGGGTAGATACGCAGTATTTT. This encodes CASSEASGGVDTQYF.